Given below is one T cell receptor (beta chain) in context. This entry comes from a study of T-cell memory formation after mild COVID-19. TCRdb reprocessed the 5' RACE reads with MiXCR, giving one entry per CDR3 protein. The data hold about 200,000 distinct CDR3 sequences, with over 9% observed a single time. V shed 5 bases and J shed 3 bases, with 26 bases lying between them. The CDR3 consists of 18 residues. Germline-derived CDR1 and CDR2 are SGHAT and FQNNGV. The sequence derives from a man younger than 30 who had mild COVID-19 (a few samples of this study predate the infection). Cell type and time point are not known. The V gene is TRBV11-2, the J gene TRBJ2-7, with D perhaps TRBD2 (5 bases). The sequenced sample was PBMCs or a T cell subset sorted from them (not recorded which). The CDR3 nucleotides read TGTGCCAGCAGCCCCCGCGCTGGACTCCAACTTGCCGTCTACGAGCAGTACTTC. It yields the protein CASSPRAGLQLAVYEQYF.